The clone carrying this T cell receptor beta chain was seen ten or more times. Its target is not known. This specimen belongs to a study of spatial heterogeneity in lung cancer. Specified time point: blood at routine non-recurrence follow-up after resection. Sequencing of whole RNA from tumor, nontumor lung or frozen PBMC involved no sorting. V gave up 3 bases and J gave up 5 bases, with 4 bases separating them. Germline loops: CDR1 MNHEY, CDR2 SMNVEV (reference sequence). This CDR3 contains 12 residues. Study outcomes and limitations: Resection saw ubiquitous expanded tumor TCRs appear in blood more than follow-up did.

TCRdb reprocessed the 5' RACE reads via MiXCR and lists one record per CDR3 protein. Among roughly 70,000 distinct CDR3 sequences, around 8.9% were seen once, and the ten largest hold roughly 1.9%. This TCR was sampled from a female donor with early-stage non-small cell lung cancer. V usage is TRBV27 and J usage is TRBJ2-2, with D unclear. This sample comprised PBMCs, obtained at follow-up. This chain's CDR3 is CASSFKTGELFF. CDR3 nucleotides: TGTGCCAGCAGTTTCAAGACCGGGGAGCTGTTTTTT.